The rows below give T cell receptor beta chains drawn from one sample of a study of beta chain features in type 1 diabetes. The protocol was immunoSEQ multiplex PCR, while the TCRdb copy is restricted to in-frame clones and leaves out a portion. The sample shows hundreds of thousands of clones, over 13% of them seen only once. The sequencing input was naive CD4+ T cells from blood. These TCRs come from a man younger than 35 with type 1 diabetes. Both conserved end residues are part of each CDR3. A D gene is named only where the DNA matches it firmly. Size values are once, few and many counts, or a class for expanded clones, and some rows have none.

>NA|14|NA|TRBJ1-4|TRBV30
TGTGCCTGGAGTGTTCAATCAACTAATGAAAAACTGTTTTTT
CAWSVQSTNEKLFF
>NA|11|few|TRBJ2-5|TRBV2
TGTGCCAGCAGTCAGCAAGAGACCCAGTACTTC
CASSQQETQYF
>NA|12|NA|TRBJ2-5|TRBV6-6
TGTGCCAGCAGTCCGGTTAAAGAGACCCAGTACTTC
CASSPVKETQYF
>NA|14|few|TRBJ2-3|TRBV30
TGTGCCGGGAGGAGAGGGGTCGGGGCAGATACGCAGTATTTT
CAGRRGVGADTQYF
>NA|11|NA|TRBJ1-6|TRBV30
TGTGCCTGGGGGGCAGGGCAACCCCTCCACTTT
CAWGAGQPLHF
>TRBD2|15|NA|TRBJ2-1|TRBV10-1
TGCGCCAGCAGTGAAGACGGGGGGTCTGCGAGTGAGCAGTTCTTC
CASSEDGGSASEQFF
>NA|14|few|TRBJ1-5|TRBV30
TGTGCCTGGAGGGGAACAGGGAGGTATCAGCCCCAGCATTTT
CAWRGTGRYQPQHF
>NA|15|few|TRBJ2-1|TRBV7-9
TGTGCCAGCAGCTACGGACTGGTATCCTACAATGAGCAGTTCTTC
CASSYGLVSYNEQFF
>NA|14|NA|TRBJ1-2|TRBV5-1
TGCGCCAGCCGCTACAGGGAAGCTAACTATGGCTACACCTTC
CASRYREANYGYTF
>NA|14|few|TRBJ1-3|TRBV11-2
TGTGCCAGCACCTCGTGGAGCTCTGGAAACACCATATATTTT
CASTSWSSGNTIYF
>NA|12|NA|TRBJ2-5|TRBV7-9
TGTGCCAGCAGCTTGTACCAAGAGACCCAGTACTTC
CASSLYQETQYF
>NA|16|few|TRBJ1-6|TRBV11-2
TGTGCCAGCAGCCCCTACCGACAGGCAGTAAATTCACCCCTCCACTTT
CASSPYRQAVNSPLHF
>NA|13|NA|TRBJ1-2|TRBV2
TGTGCCAGCAGTGGCGGAAGTCACTATGGCTACACCTTC
CASSGGSHYGYTF
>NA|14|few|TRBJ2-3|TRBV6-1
TGTGCCAGCAGTGAAGCTTCGCCAGTACATACGCAGTATTTT
CASSEASPVHTQYF
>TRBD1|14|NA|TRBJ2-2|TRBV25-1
TGTGCCCCCCCGTCGACAGGGCACACCGGGGAGCTGTTTTTT
CAPPSTGHTGELFF
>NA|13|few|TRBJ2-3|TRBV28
TGTGCCAGCAGTTTATGGTCAGGGGATACGCAGTATTTT
CASSLWSGDTQYF
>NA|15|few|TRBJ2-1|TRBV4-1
TGCGCCAGCAGCCAAGACAACCGGGTGGAAGCTGAGCAGTTCTTC
CASSQDNRVEAEQFF
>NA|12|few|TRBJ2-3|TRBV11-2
TGTGCCAGCAGCCGGGGCACAGATACGCAGTATTTT
CASSRGTDTQYF
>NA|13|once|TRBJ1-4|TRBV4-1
TGCGCCAGCAGCCAAGGACGGGGGGAAAAACTGTTTTTT
CASSQGRGEKLFF
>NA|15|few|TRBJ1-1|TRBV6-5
TGTGCCAGCAGTTACTCGAGTCAGGGAAGCACTGAAGCTTTCTTT
CASSYSSQGSTEAFF
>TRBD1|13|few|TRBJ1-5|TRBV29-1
TGCAGCGTTGCCCCGTCAGGGGGTCAGCCCCAGCATTTT
CSVAPSGGQPQHF
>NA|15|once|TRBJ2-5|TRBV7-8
TGTGCCAGCAGCTTAGCGCCGAGGGGCTGGGAGACCCAGTACTTC
CASSLAPRGWETQYF
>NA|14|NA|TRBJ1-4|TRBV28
TGTGCCAGCAGTTCCGGACAGATTATTGAAAAACTGTTTTTT
CASSSGQIIEKLFF
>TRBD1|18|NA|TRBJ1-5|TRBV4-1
TGCGCCAGCAGCCGCCTCCCCGGGACAGGGGGCAGCGTTCAGCCCCAGCATTTT
CASSRLPGTGGSVQPQHF
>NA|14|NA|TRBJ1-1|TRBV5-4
TGTGCCAGCAGCTTGGACAGCCAGAACACTGAAGCTTTCTTT
CASSLDSQNTEAFF
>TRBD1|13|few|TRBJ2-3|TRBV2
TGTGCCAGCAGCGACAGGGGCACAGATACGCAGTATTTT
CASSDRGTDTQYF
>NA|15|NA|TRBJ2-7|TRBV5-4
TGTGCCAGCAGCATGCAGGGGGGGCTGGCCTACGAGCAGTACTTC
CASSMQGGLAYEQYF
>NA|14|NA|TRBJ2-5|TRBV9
TGTGCCAGCAGCGTAGCTATGGGGCAAGAGACCCAGTACTTC
CASSVAMGQETQYF
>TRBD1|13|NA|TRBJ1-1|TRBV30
TGTGCCTGGAACCCTCAGGGGGGAACTGAAGCTTTCTTT
CAWNPQGGTEAFF
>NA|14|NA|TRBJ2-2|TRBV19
TGTGCCAGTAGGGGCGGGACCTACACCGGGGAGCTGTTTTTT
CASRGGTYTGELFF
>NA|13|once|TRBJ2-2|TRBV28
TGTGCCAGCAGTTTGGGTAACACCGGGGAGCTGTTTTTT
CASSLGNTGELFF
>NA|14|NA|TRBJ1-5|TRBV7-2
TGTGCCAGCAGCCTAATACAGGGAAATCAGCCCCAGCATTTT
CASSLIQGNQPQHF
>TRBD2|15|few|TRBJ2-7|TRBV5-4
TGTGCCAGCAGCGCCCGACTAGCGGACATCTACGAGCAGTACTTC
CASSARLADIYEQYF
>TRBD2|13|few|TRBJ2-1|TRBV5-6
TGTGCCAGCAGTCGAGGGACTAACAATGAGCAGTTCTTC
CASSRGTNNEQFF
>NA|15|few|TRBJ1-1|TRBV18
TGTGCCAGCTCACCAATAGGAGGTTTGAACACTGAAGCTTTCTTT
CASSPIGGLNTEAFF
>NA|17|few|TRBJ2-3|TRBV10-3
TGTGCCATCAGTGAGCAGGACCTAAGGAGTGGCACAGATACGCAGTATTTT
CAISEQDLRSGTDTQYF
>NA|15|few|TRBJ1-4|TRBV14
TGTGCCAGCAGCCAAGTAGGATTCTCTAATGAAAAACTGTTTTTT
CASSQVGFSNEKLFF
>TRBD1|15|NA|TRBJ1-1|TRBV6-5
TGTGCCAGCAATCGACAGGGGGCTTGGGCGACTGAAGCTTTCTTT
CASNRQGAWATEAFF
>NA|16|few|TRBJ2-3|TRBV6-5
TGTGCCAGCAGTTACTCGAATCTTTGGGGCACAGATACGCAGTATTTT
CASSYSNLWGTDTQYF
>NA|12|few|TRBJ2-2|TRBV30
TGTGCCCTACTAGCGAACACCGGGGAGCTGTTTTTT
CALLANTGELFF
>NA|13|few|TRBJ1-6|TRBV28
TGTGCCAGCAGTCCATTACGTCCCACAGGGAAACAGTTT
CASSPLRPTGKQF
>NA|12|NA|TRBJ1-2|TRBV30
TGTGCCTGGAGCCCGGGGACACTCGGCTACACCTTC
CAWSPGTLGYTF
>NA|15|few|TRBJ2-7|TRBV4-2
TGTGCCAGCAGCCAAGACGGAGACTGGTCCTACGAGCAGTACTTC
CASSQDGDWSYEQYF
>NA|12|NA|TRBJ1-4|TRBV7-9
TGTGCCAGCAGCTTACAGGGGGAAAAACTGTTTTTT
CASSLQGEKLFF
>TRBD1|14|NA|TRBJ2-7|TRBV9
TGTGCCAGCAGCGATGGACAGGGGTGGGTGGAGCAGTACTTC
CASSDGQGWVEQYF
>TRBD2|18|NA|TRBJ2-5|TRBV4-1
TGCGCCAGCAGCCAAGGGACTAGCGGGAGGGCCATACAAGAGACCCAGTACTTC
CASSQGTSGRAIQETQYF
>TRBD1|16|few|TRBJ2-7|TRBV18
TGTGCCAGCTCACCAGGGACAGGTGCCGGAGGTATCGAGCAGTACTTC
CASSPGTGAGGIEQYF
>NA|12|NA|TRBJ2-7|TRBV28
TGTGCCAGCAGTTTACCCGTTGGCGAGCAGTACTTC
CASSLPVGEQYF
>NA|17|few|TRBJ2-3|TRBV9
TGTGCCAGCAGCGGCGTGACTGACGCCCTCGGATCAGATACGCAGTATTTT
CASSGVTDALGSDTQYF
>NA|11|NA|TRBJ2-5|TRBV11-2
TGTGCCAGCAGCCCCGGGGAGACCCAGTACTTC
CASSPGETQYF
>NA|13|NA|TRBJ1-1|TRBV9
TGTGCCAGCAGCGTAGCGGGACACACTGAAGCTTTCTTT
CASSVAGHTEAFF
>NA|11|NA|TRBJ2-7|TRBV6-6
TGTGCCAGCAGTTCCAGGGCCGAGCAGTACTTC
CASSSRAEQYF
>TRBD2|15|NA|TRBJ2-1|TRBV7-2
TGTGCCAGCAGCTTGGAACTAGCGGGAGCGGGTGAGCAGTTCTTC
CASSLELAGAGEQFF
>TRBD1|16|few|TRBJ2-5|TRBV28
TGTGCCAGCATCATCTCCCGGGACAGTTTACAAGAGACCCAGTACTTC
CASIISRDSLQETQYF
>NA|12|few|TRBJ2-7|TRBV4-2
TGTGCCACGTCCGGGGCGTTCGACGAGCAGTACTTC
CATSGAFDEQYF